This TCR beta chain originates from a study of blood T cell repertoires in COVID-19 (dated by TCRdb to between 2020 and 2021). For the study in its entirety: Samples from collaborators originated in the United States, Italy and Spain and spanned both the acute and convalescent phases of COVID-19. Samples were obtained from the ongoing ImmuneRACE study (first 160 participants) and from roughly 1,300 subjects provided by 6 global collaborators. The repertoires were made available in a free public database intended to serve as a resource for research on the immune response to SARS-CoV-2. The material from the prospective study consisted of cDNA or gDNA derived from T cells, B-cell-depleted T cells, or PBMCs. Subjects who had been exposed to COVID-19, were actively infected with it, or had recovered from it provided the deeply sampled blood TCRbeta repertoires that made up the dataset. Where available, HLA class I and class II types were obtained from metadata supplied by the sample provider rather than from assay-based typing. Nearly every sample came with metadata listing a de-identified subject ID, COVID-19 status, age in years and sex.

Comments on this clone: Its antigen target is currently unknown. Per-base qualities were not stored, and no clone one base away is much larger.

TCRbeta CDR3 regions were amplified from genomic DNA by means of the immunoSEQ Assay, a bias-controlled multiplex PCR. From the authors' description of their analysis: The number of nucleated cells in each sample was estimated from the amplification of reference gene primers within the assay. To quantify the absolute abundance of each unique TCRbeta CDR3 rearrangement, sequence reads were collapsed and filtered. For each sample, productive Simpson clonality was calculated by taking the square root of Simpson's diversity index across productive rearrangements. Here the immuneACCESS table is served through TCRdb, limited to in-frame sequences with V and J called. Missing clones are a known gap in these copies; in checked studies unresolved V genes cover under half, and the rest lacks a known reason. D and trimming come from the DNA, and the V and J calls and clone size come from that table. The sample table shows about 270,000 clones, and 80% to 90% are seen once. Jointly, the top ten make up roughly 5% of the sample.

Findings and caveats that apply to the study as a whole: The quantity of clinical and demographic metadata differed by source and by participant and was supplied without curation.

From the germline V gene, CDR1 is LGHNA and CDR2 is YNFKEQ. The CDR3 goes from the cysteine to the phenylalanine over 18 residues. Of all the DNA, just the CDR3 is kept, 54 bases in frame from base 1. The V and J ends are trimmed by 4 bases and 2 bases, leaving 22 bases between them. Collaborating institutions collected whole blood in K2EDTA tubes following their own protocols. For TCRbeta analysis, collaborators shipped samples as frozen whole blood, isolated PBMCs, or DNA extracted from either of those sample types. Sequencing input: peripheral blood. The rearranged segments are TRBV4-2 and TRBJ2-3; TRBD2 might be the D gene, on 6 matching bases. The clonotype originates from a man older than 75 with acute or convalescent COVID-19. The CDR3 protein is CASSPEMRLVPPTDTQYF. In nucleotides, the sequence is TGTGCCAGCAGCCCGGAGATGAGACTAGTTCCTCCCACAGATACGCAGTATTTT.